Listed below are T cell receptor beta chains from one sample, sequenced in a study of cytomegalovirus exposure and HLA in healthy donors. TCRdb's copy holds only in-frame clones and misses some; the assay was immunoSEQ multiplex PCR. The table lists about 73,000 clones, 85% to 95% of them singletons. The source material was PBMCs. The receptor source for this set is a man between 18 and 35 years old in good health and CMV-seronegative. Both conserved end residues are part of each CDR3. A D gene is named only where the DNA matches it firmly. Rows may omit the clone size; those that give it use once, few, many or a size class.

D,size,J,V,length,CDR3,DNA
-,-,TRBJ1-1,TRBV6-5,14,CASSFRGSGTEAFF,TGTGCCAGCAGTTTTAGGGGGTCTGGCACTGAAGCTTTCTTT
-,-,TRBJ1-5,TRBV6-1,15,CASSPATTITEPQHF,TGTGCCAGCAGTCCGGCCACGACTATCACTGAGCCCCAGCATTTT
-,-,TRBJ1-1,TRBV7-3,14,CASSRGGAGTEAFF,TGTGCCAGCAGCCGTGGGGGGGCAGGCACTGAAGCTTTCTTT
TRBD1,once,TRBJ1-5,TRBV19,18,CASSLWRGAGTGNQPQHF,TGTGCCAGTAGCCTATGGAGGGGAGCCGGGACAGGCAATCAGCCCCAGCATTTT
-,-,TRBJ2-3,TRBV4-1,14,CASSRRGDTDTQYF,TGCGCCAGCAGCCGCCGCGGGGACACAGATACGCAGTATTTT
TRBD1,-,TRBJ1-3,TRBV5-4,14,CASSLGQERDTIYF,TGTGCCAGCAGCTTAGGACAGGAGAGGGACACCATATATTTT
TRBD1,-,TRBJ2-5,TRBV7-2,15,CASSLAVGGTGTQYF,TGTGCCAGCAGCCTGGCGGTCGGCGGGACAGGGACCCAGTACTTC
-,-,TRBJ2-1,TRBV4-1,14,CASSHIGSGDEQFF,TGCGCCAGCAGCCATATAGGGTCGGGGGATGAGCAGTTCTTC
TRBD1,-,TRBJ1-2,TRBV2,14,CASSEYTGDYGYTF,TGTGCCAGCAGTGAGTACACAGGGGACTATGGCTACACCTTC
TRBD2,-,TRBJ2-1,TRBV4-1,15,CASSQVAGLYNEQFF,TGCGCCAGCAGCCAGGTAGCGGGGCTCTACAATGAGCAGTTCTTC
-,-,TRBJ1-1,TRBV28,15,CASSRTVSAGNEAFF,TGTGCCAGCAGCCGAACTGTGAGTGCGGGGAATGAAGCTTTCTTT
TRBD2,few,TRBJ2-2,TRBV13,17,CASSSGLAGVRTGELFF,TGTGCCAGCAGCTCCGGACTAGCGGGGGTGAGGACCGGGGAGCTGTTTTTT
TRBD2,-,TRBJ2-1,TRBV7-2,17,CASSLALILADYNEQFF,TGTGCCAGCAGCTTAGCGCTGATACTAGCGGACTACAATGAGCAGTTCTTC
-,-,TRBJ1-1,TRBV6-1,12,CATHYNTGEAFF,TGTGCCACTCATTATAACACAGGAGAAGCTTTCTTT
-,once,TRBJ1-5,TRBV15,14,CATSRQGKSQPQHF,TGTGCCACCAGCAGGCAGGGAAAGAGTCAGCCCCAGCATTTT
TRBD1,-,TRBJ1-2,TRBV30,15,CAWSPQGGSNYGYTF,TGTGCCTGGAGCCCACAGGGGGGATCAAACTATGGCTACACCTTC
TRBD2,-,TRBJ2-7,TRBV11-3,15,CASSLEGLAVREQYF,TGTGCCAGCAGCTTAGAGGGACTAGCGGTGCGGGAGCAGTACTTC
TRBD1,-,TRBJ2-7,TRBV4-1,15,CASSQSGTATYEQYF,TGCGCCAGCAGCCAATCCGGGACAGCCACCTACGAGCAGTACTTC
TRBD2,-,TRBJ2-1,TRBV2,15,CASSRLAGQYNEQFF,TGTGCCAGCAGTCGACTAGCGGGGCAGTACAATGAGCAGTTCTTC
-,-,TRBJ1-1,TRBV14,13,CASSQEQWTEAFF,TGTGCCAGCAGCCAAGAACAGTGGACTGAAGCTTTCTTT
-,-,TRBJ1-1,TRBV27,13,CASSLQQNTEAFF,TGTGCCAGCAGTTTACAACAGAACACTGAAGCTTTCTTT
-,-,TRBJ2-4,TRBV28,16,CASSLWADIAKNIQYF,TGTGCCAGCAGTTTATGGGCAGACATAGCCAAAAACATTCAGTACTTC
TRBD2,few,TRBJ2-1,TRBV5-1,19,CASSFQSLAGGTSYNEQFF,TGCGCCAGCAGCTTCCAATCGCTAGCGGGGGGAACCTCCTACAATGAGCAGTTCTTC
TRBD1,-,TRBJ2-2,TRBV28,15,CASSLGTGATGELFF,TGTGCCAGCAGTTTGGGGACAGGGGCCACCGGGGAGCTGTTTTTT
-,-,TRBJ1-2,TRBV19,15,CASSSGEWSDYGYTF,TGTGCCAGTAGCAGCGGGGAATGGAGTGACTATGGCTACACCTTC
-,-,TRBJ1-1,TRBV28,12,CASSLGGAEAFF,TGTGCCAGCAGTTTAGGAGGGGCGGAAGCTTTCTTT
-,-,TRBJ1-3,TRBV5-6,14,CASSFAGVENTIYF,TGTGCCAGCAGCTTTGCCGGAGTGGAAAACACCATATATTTT
TRBD1,-,TRBJ1-3,TRBV7-2,15,CASSATRGPGNTIYF,TGTGCCAGCAGCGCGACGAGGGGGCCTGGAAACACCATATATTTT
-,-,TRBJ2-7,TRBV28,13,CASAPGGSYEQYF,TGTGCCAGCGCCCCCGGGGGATCCTACGAGCAGTACTTC
-,-,TRBJ1-2,TRBV6-6,11,CASREMDGYTF,TGTGCCAGTAGAGAGATGGATGGCTACACCTTC
-,-,TRBJ1-4,TRBV10-2,14,CASGEGLGNEKLFF,TGCGCCAGCGGGGAGGGACTAGGCAATGAAAAACTGTTTTTT
TRBD2,-,TRBJ2-5,TRBV27,15,CASSLLAGLGETQYF,TGTGCCAGCAGTTTACTAGCGGGACTAGGGGAGACCCAGTACTTC
-,-,TRBJ2-2,TRBV2,15,CASWGPGPMGGELFF,TGTGCCAGCTGGGGCCCGGGCCCTATGGGCGGGGAGCTGTTTTTT
TRBD2,-,TRBJ2-1,TRBV5-1,15,CASSPGLAGVNEQFF,TGCGCCAGCAGCCCCGGACTAGCGGGGGTTAATGAGCAGTTCTTC
-,-,TRBJ1-1,TRBV9,16,CASSPQRGWSNTEAFF,TGTGCCAGCAGCCCCCAAAGGGGATGGTCGAACACTGAAGCTTTCTTT
-,-,TRBJ1-2,TRBV7-8,15,CASSLAPPGPRGYTF,TGTGCCAGCAGCTTAGCGCCCCCAGGCCCCAGGGGCTACACCTTC
-,-,TRBJ1-1,TRBV7-2,13,CASSLKRNTEAFF,TGTGCCAGCAGCTTGAAGAGGAACACTGAAGCTTTCTTT
-,-,TRBJ2-7,TRBV13,12,CASSAVSYEQYF,TGTGCCAGCAGCGCCGTTAGTTACGAGCAGTACTTC
TRBD2,-,TRBJ2-5,TRBV9,16,CASSVVPSGGEETQYF,TGTGCCAGCAGCGTAGTTCCTAGCGGGGGAGAAGAGACCCAGTACTTC
TRBD1,-,TRBJ1-2,TRBV11-1,14,CASSSGQNARGYTF,TGTGCCAGCAGCTCGGGACAGAACGCGAGGGGCTACACCTTC
-,-,TRBJ1-2,TRBV6-5,13,CASRAQGLYGYTF,TGTGCCAGCAGGGCTCAGGGACTCTATGGCTACACCTTC
TRBD1,-,TRBJ1-1,TRBV10-3,13,CAIRSQGLTEAFF,TGTGCCATCAGATCACAGGGGTTAACTGAAGCTTTCTTT
TRBD1,-,TRBJ1-3,TRBV4-3,15,CASSQDRGLGNTIYF,TGCGCCAGCAGCCAAGACAGGGGGCTGGGAAACACCATATATTTT
-,-,TRBJ1-1,TRBV29-1,14,CSVDRPNMNTEAFF,TGCAGCGTTGACAGGCCGAACATGAACACTGAAGCTTTCTTT
TRBD1,-,TRBJ1-2,TRBV19,14,CASSRDRGLDGYTF,TGTGCCAGTAGTCGGGACAGGGGGTTGGATGGCTACACCTTC
TRBD2,-,TRBJ2-2,TRBV7-8,17,CASSLLAGGPNTGELFF,TGTGCCAGCAGCTTATTAGCGGGGGGTCCGAACACCGGGGAGCTGTTTTTT
-,-,TRBJ1-6,TRBV7-3,14,CASSYGTPPSPLHF,TGTGCCAGCAGCTATGGGACTCCTCCTAGTCCCCTCCACTTT
TRBD1,-,TRBJ2-1,TRBV29-1,18,CSVPAGTGILGNPREQFF,TGCAGCGTTCCGGCGGGGACAGGGATTTTGGGGAACCCCCGTGAGCAGTTCTTC
-,-,TRBJ2-5,TRBV5-1,13,CASSLNFQETQYF,TGCGCCAGCAGCTTAAACTTCCAAGAGACCCAGTACTTC
-,-,TRBJ2-7,TRBV18,14,CASSPTGYSYEQYF,TGTGCCAGCTCACCCACGGGTTACTCCTACGAGCAGTACTTC
-,-,TRBJ2-5,TRBV6-5,13,CASSFGGWETQYF,TGTGCCAGCAGTTTTGGGGGGTGGGAGACCCAGTACTTC
-,-,TRBJ2-1,TRBV13,16,CASSSWGGKVSDEQFF,TGTGCCAGCAGCTCTTGGGGGGGCAAGGTGTCAGATGAGCAGTTCTTC
TRBD1,-,TRBJ2-5,TRBV7-3,16,CASSPGTGALQETQYF,TGTGCCAGCAGCCCGGGGACAGGGGCCCTCCAAGAGACCCAGTACTTC
-,-,TRBJ1-1,TRBV19,13,CASSIGTTIEAFF,TGTGCCAGTAGTATAGGGACAACCATTGAAGCTTTCTTT
TRBD1,-,TRBJ2-7,TRBV5-4,15,CASSVGQGASYEQYF,TGTGCCAGCAGCGTCGGACAGGGGGCTAGCTACGAGCAGTACTTC
-,-,TRBJ1-5,TRBV27,16,CASSFGDMVGNQPQHF,TGTGCCAGCAGTTTTGGGGACATGGTAGGCAATCAGCCCCAGCATTTT
-,once,TRBJ1-5,TRBV15,16,CATSRNSGVLNQPQHF,TGTGCCACCAGCCGGAATTCAGGGGTCCTCAATCAGCCCCAGCATTTT